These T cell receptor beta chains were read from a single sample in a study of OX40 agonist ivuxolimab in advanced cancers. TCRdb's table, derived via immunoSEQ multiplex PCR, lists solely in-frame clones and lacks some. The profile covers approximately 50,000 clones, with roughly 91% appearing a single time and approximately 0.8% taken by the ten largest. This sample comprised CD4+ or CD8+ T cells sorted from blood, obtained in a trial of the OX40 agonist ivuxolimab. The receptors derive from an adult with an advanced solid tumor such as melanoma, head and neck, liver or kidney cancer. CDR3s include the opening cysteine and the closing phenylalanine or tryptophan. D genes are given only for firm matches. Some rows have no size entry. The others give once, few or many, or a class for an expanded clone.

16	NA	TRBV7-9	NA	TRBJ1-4	CASSLTASATNEKLFF	TGTGCCAGCAGTTTGACAGCCTCCGCAACTAATGAAAAACTGTTTTTT
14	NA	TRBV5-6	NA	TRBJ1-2	CASSFQGRSYGYTF	TGTGCCAGCAGCTTCCAGGGAAGGAGCTATGGCTACACCTTC
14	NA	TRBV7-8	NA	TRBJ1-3	CASSLARAGNTIYF	TGTGCCAGCAGCTTAGCGCGCGCTGGAAACACCATATATTTT
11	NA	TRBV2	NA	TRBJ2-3	CASSSTDTQYF	TGTGCCAGCAGTTCCACAGATACGCAGTATTTT
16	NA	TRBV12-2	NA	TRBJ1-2	CASRFDRDNFNYGYTF	TGTGCAAGTCGCTTTGACCGGGACAACTTTAACTATGGCTACACCTTC
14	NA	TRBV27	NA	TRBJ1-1	CASSLTSVNTEAFF	TGTGCCAGCAGTTTAACGAGCGTGAACACTGAAGCTTTCTTT
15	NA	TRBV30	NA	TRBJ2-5	CAWSTYTAIKETQYF	TGTGCCTGGAGTACTTACACAGCAATTAAAGAGACCCAGTACTTC
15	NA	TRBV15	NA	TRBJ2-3	CATSPRRGFADTQYF	TGTGCCACCAGCCCCCGCCGGGGTTTTGCAGATACGCAGTATTTT
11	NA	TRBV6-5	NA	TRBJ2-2	CASTGTGELFF	TGTGCCAGCACTGGCACGGGGGAGCTGTTTTTT
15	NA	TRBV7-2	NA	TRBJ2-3	CASSLGSLTSDTQYF	TGTGCCAGCAGCTTAGGTTCCCTAACTTCAGATACGCAGTATTTT
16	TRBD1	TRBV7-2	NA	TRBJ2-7	CASSIRGQGFSYEQYF	TGTGCCAGCAGCATCCGGGGACAGGGGTTCTCCTACGAGCAGTACTTC
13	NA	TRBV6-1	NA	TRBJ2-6	CAVGGSGANVLTF	TGTGCCGTCGGTGGCTCTGGGGCCAACGTCCTGACTTTC
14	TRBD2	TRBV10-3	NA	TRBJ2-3	CAIGLAGVADTQYF	TGTGCCATCGGACTAGCGGGAGTAGCAGATACGCAGTATTTT
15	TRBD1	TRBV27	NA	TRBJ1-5	CASSSTGAGNQPQHF	TGTGCCAGCAGCTCTACAGGGGCTGGCAATCAGCCCCAGCATTTT
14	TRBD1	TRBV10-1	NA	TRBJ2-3	CASSDQGAADTQYF	TGCGCCAGCAGTGACCAGGGGGCCGCAGATACGCAGTATTTT
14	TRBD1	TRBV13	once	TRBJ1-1	CASSRGGMNTEAFF	TGTGCCAGCAGCCGAGGGGGCATGAACACTGAAGCTTTCTTT
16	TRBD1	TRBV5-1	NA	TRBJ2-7	CASSLVTGTGTYEQYF	TGCGCCAGCAGCTTGGTAACTGGGACAGGAACCTACGAGCAGTACTTC
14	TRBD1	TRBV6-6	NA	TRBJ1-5	CASSFDRDGQPQHF	TGTGCCAGCAGTTTCGACAGGGACGGACAGCCCCAGCATTTT
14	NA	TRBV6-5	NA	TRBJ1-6	CASRHGQNPTPLHF	TGTGCCAGCAGGCATGGACAAAATCCTACACCCCTCCACTTT
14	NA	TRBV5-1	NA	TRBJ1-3	CASSPTGTGNTIYF	TGCGCCAGCAGCCCTACAGGGACGGGAAACACCATATATTTT
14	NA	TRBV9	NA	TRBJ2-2	CASSVVGITGELFF	TGTGCCAGCAGCGTAGTGGGGATCACCGGGGAGCTGTTTTTT
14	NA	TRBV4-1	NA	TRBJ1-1	CASSQTGTGTEAFF	TGCGCCAGCAGCCAAACAGGGACGGGCACTGAAGCTTTCTTT
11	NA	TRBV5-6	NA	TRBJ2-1	CASSLGNEQFF	TGTGCCAGCAGCCTCGGCAATGAGCAGTTCTTC
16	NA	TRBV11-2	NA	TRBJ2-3	CASSDRTGPSTDTQYF	TGTGCCAGCAGCGATCGAACAGGGCCTAGCACAGATACGCAGTATTTT
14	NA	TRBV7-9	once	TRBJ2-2	CASSLVVNTGELFF	TGTGCCAGCAGCTTAGTAGTGAACACCGGGGAGCTGTTTTTT
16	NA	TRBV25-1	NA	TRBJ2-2	CASSERTSGWTGELFF	TGTGCCAGCAGTGAAAGGACGAGCGGGTGGACCGGGGAGCTGTTTTTT
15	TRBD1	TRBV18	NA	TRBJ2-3	CASSRQGLGTDTQYF	TGTGCCAGCTCGCGACAGGGGTTGGGAACAGATACGCAGTATTTT
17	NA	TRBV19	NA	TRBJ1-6	CASSTPPGGAYNSPLHF	TGTGCCAGTAGTACCCCCCCTGGAGGGGCCTATAATTCACCCCTCCACTTT
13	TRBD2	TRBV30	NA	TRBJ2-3	CARSSGGPDTQYF	TGTGCCAGGAGTAGCGGGGGTCCAGATACGCAGTATTTT
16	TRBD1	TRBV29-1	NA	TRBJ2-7	CSVVSRAGGRSYEQYF	TGCAGCGTTGTCAGTCGGGCAGGGGGCCGCTCCTACGAGCAGTACTTC
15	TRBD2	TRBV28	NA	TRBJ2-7	CASRNSGGASYEQYF	TGTGCCAGCCGGAATAGCGGGGGGGCCTCTTACGAGCAGTACTTC
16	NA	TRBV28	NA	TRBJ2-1	CASSLRASPAYNEQFF	TGTGCCAGCAGTTTAAGGGCCTCACCCGCCTACAATGAGCAGTTCTTC
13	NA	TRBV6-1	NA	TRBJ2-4	CASKNAGRNIQYF	TGTGCCAGCAAGAATGCAGGGCGGAACATTCAGTACTTC
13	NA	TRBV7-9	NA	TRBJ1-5	CASSQQLNQPQHF	TGTGCCAGCAGCCAGCAACTAAATCAGCCCCAGCATTTT
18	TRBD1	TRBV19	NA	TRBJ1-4	CASSPGTGGAATNEKLFF	TGTGCCAGTAGTCCCGGGACAGGGGGTGCCGCAACTAATGAAAAACTGTTTTTT
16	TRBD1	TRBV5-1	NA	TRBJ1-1	CASSLRTGGGSTEAFF	TGCGCCAGCAGCCTGCGGACAGGGGGCGGAAGCACTGAAGCTTTCTTT
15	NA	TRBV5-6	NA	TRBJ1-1	CASSLEGRPSTEAFF	TGTGCCAGCAGCTTGGAGGGCAGGCCGAGCACTGAAGCTTTCTTT
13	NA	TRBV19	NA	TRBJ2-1	CASSPQVNNEQFF	TGTGCCAGTAGCCCACAGGTCAACAATGAGCAGTTCTTC
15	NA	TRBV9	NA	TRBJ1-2	CASSRLVLPNYGYTF	TGTGCCAGCAGCCGACTGGTTTTGCCTAACTATGGCTACACCTTC
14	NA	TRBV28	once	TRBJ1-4	CASAWGGMGEKLFF	TGTGCCAGCGCGTGGGGGGGCATGGGTGAAAAACTGTTTTTT
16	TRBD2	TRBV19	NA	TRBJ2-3	CASSINLAGGQRGQYF	TGTGCCAGTAGTATAAACCTAGCGGGAGGGCAGAGAGGGCAGTATTTT
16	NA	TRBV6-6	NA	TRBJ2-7	CASSYGANRAPYEQYF	TGTGCCAGCAGTTACGGGGCAAACAGGGCCCCCTACGAGCAGTACTTC
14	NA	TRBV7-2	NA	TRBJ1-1	CASSFDGMNTEAFF	TGTGCCAGCAGTTTTGACGGTATGAACACTGAAGCTTTCTTT
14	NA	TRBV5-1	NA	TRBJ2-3	CASSSNRPGDTQYF	TGCGCCAGCAGTTCTAACCGGCCGGGGGATACGCAGTATTTT
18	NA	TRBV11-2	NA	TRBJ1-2	CASSLELGERAGNYGYTF	TGTGCCAGCAGCTTAGAATTAGGCGAGAGAGCGGGTAACTATGGCTACACCTTC
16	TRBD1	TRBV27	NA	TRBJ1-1	CASSDWGQGVNTEAFF	TGTGCCAGCAGTGATTGGGGACAGGGCGTGAACACTGAAGCTTTCTTT
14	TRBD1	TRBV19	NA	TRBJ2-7	CASSSSSGQGKSNF	TGTGCCAGTAGTTCCTCTTCGGGACAGGGAAAGTCGAACTTC
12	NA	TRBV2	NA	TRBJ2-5	CASSEPQRTQYF	TGTGCCAGCAGTGAACCCCAGCGGACCCAGTACTTC
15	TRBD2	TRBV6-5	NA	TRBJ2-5	CASSYLAGYKKTQYF	TGTGCCAGCAGTTACCTAGCGGGTTACAAGAAAACCCAGTACTTC
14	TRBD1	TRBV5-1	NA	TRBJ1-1	CASSLEGAQTEAFF	TGCGCCAGCAGCTTGGAGGGGGCGCAGACTGAAGCTTTCTTT
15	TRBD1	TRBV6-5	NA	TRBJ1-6	CASSRQGAYNSPLHF	TGTGCCAGCAGTAGACAGGGGGCCTATAATTCACCCCTCCACTTT
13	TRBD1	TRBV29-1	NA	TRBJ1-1	CSGEQGGNTEAFF	TGCAGCGGTGAACAGGGGGGGAACACTGAAGCTTTCTTT
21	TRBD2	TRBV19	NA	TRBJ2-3	CASSPTSPGTSGSGLTDTQYF	TGTGCCAGTAGTCCTACTAGTCCCGGGACTAGCGGGAGTGGTCTCACAGATACGCAGTATTTT